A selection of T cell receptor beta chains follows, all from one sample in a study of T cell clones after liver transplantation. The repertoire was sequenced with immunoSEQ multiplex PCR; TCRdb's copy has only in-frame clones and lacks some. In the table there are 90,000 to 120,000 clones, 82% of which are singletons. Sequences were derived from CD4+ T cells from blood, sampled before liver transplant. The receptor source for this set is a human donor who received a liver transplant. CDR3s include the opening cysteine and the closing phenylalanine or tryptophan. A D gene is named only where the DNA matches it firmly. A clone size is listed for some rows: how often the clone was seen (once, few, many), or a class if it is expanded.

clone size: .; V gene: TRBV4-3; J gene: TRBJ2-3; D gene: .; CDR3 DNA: TGCGCCAGCAGCTTTACGCCCACAGATACGCAGTATTTT; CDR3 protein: CASSFTPTDTQYF
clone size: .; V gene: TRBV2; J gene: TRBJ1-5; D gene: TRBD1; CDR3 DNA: TGTGCCAGCAAGAGGCAGGGGGCTAACAATCAGCCCCAGCATTTT; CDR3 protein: CASKRQGANNQPQHF
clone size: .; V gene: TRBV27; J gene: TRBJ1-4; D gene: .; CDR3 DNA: TGTGCCAGCCGTACAGGTCTCTACTCAACTAATGAAAAACTGTTTTTT; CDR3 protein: CASRTGLYSTNEKLFF
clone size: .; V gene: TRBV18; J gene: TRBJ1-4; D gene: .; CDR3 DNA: TGTGCCAGCTCACGAGCCGGGGACGAAAAACTGTTTTTT; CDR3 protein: CASSRAGDEKLFF
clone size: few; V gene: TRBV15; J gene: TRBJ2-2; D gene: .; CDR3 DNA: TGTGCCACCAGCAGAGCCGCTTATGACAGTTACGAAACCGGGGAGCTGTTTTTT; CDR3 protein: CATSRAAYDSYETGELFF
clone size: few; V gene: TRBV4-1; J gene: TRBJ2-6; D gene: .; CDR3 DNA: TGCGCCAGCAGCCAAGTTGGGGCCAACGTCCTGACTTTC; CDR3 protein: CASSQVGANVLTF
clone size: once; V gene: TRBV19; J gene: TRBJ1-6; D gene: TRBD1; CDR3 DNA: TGTGCCAGTGACCTTACCCAGGGGGCTCTATATAATTCACCCCTCCACTTT; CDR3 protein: CASDLTQGALYNSPLHF
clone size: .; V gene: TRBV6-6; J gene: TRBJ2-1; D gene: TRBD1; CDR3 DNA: TGTGCCAGCAGTTACCAGGGGGCGGTCAATGAGCAGTTCTTC; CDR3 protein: CASSYQGAVNEQFF
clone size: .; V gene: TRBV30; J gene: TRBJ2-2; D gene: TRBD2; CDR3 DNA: TGTGCCTGGAGTGGGGGCGCGGGAGGGACCGGGGAGCTGTTTTTT; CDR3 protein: CAWSGGAGGTGELFF
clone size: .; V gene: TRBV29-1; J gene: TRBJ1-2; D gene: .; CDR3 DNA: TGCAGCGTTGGAGGGGACTATGGCTACACCTTC; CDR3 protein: CSVGGDYGYTF
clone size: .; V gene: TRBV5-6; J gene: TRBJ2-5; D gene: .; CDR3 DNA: TGTGCCAGCAGCTTGGCCCCCCTAGAAGCAGAGACCCAGTACTTC; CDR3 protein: CASSLAPLEAETQYF
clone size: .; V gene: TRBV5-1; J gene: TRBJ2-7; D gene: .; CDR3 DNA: TGCGCCAGCAGCTTAGATAGACCGGGACAGGGTATATTTGGACTAGCCAAAGCCCCCTACGAGCAGTACTTC; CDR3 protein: CASSLDRPGQGIFGLAKAPYEQYF
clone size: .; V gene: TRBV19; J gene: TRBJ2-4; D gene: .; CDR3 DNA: TGTGCCAGTAATATAGGGGGACAAGACATTCAGTACTTC; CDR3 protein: CASNIGGQDIQYF
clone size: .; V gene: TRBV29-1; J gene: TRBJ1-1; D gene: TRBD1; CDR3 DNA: TGCAGCGTTCGAACGGGACAGGGGAACACTGAAGCTTTCTTT; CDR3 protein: CSVRTGQGNTEAFF
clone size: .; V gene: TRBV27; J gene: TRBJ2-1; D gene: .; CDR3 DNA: TGTGCCAGCAGTTCGATCCCCTACAATGAGCAGTTCTTC; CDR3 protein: CASSSIPYNEQFF
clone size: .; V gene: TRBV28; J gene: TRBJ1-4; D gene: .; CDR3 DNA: TGTGCCAGCAGTTTATGGGAGGGTAGTAAGGTTTTT; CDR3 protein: CASSLWEGSKVF